The clone carrying this T cell receptor (beta chain) showed up just a few times. Antigen unknown. Unique molecular identifiers were incorporated when the TCRbeta library was constructed. Each CDR3 protein gets one entry after TCRdb re-called the PCR reads with MiXCR. The sample lists 600,000 or so distinct CDR3 sequences; under 30% were seen once. The sample belongs to a study of T-cell reconstitution after alpha-beta-depleted transplantation in children. CDR1 is DFQATT and CDR2 is SNEGSKA in the germline V gene (reference sequence). Deletions cut 3 bases from V and 0 bases from J, with 18 bases between. CDR3 length: 18 amino acids. The study's findings and limits: Expanded graft clones, several hundred of them, were reportedly the source of alpha-beta T cells about two months after transplant. Hyperexpanded clones declined; after one year, newly produced T cells mostly supplied diversity. Surviving recipient T cells and intrathymic progenitors accounted for some patients' high TCRbeta diversity at day 60.

This specimen consisted of PBMCs, mostly from graft donor cells, obtained 360 days after TCRalphabeta/CD19-depleted stem cell transplant. The sequence was collected from a boy less than two years old who had a stem cell transplant for acute myeloid leukemia, so the T cells may come from the graft donor. The rearrangement joins TRBV20-1 to TRBJ1-6; D gene unclear. Written as DNA, the CDR3 is TGCAGTGCTAGTGCCCAACGGACTGCAAGCTCCTATAATTCACCCCTCCACTTT. This codes for CSASAQRTASSYNSPLHF.